Presented here are 13 T cell receptor beta chains from one specimen sequenced in a study of shared clonotypes between healthy human individuals. Sequencing used immunoSEQ multiplex PCR; TCRdb keeps in-frame clones, though not all of them. Here the sample spans under 550,000 clones, less than 96% being singletons. Sequencing input: naive CD4+ T cells sorted from blood. The subset was: CD45RA+ positively selected. The source is a woman aged 30 to 39 in good health.

The genes are TRBV28 and TRBJ2-3; 13 nucleotides align to TRBD2. The germline V gene encodes CDR1 MDHEN and CDR2 SYDVKM. V shed 5 bases, J shed 3 bases, and the junction held 5 bases outside the gene matches. The CDR3 spans 16 residues. CDR3 bases: TGTGCCAGCAGTGTGGGGACTAGCGGGATTACAGATACGCAGTATTTT. It codes for CASSVGTSGITDTQYF.

Notes on this clone: Other DNA sequences in the sample encode the same CDR3. The chain employs TRBV10-3 and TRBJ2-3; D gene ambiguous. The CDR3 is made up of 14 amino acids. In germline, CDR1 is ENHRY, CDR2 SYGVKD. Trimming pared 3 bases from V and 2 bases from J, leaving 9 bases between. CDR3 DNA sequence: TGTGCCATCAGTGAAAGGGAATTCACAGATACGCAGTATTTT. Translating it yields CAISEREFTDTQYF.

This chain uses TRBV28 with TRBJ1-2; no clear D. CDR1 MDHEN and CDR2 SYDVKM come from the germline V gene. The length of the CDR3 is 12 residues. V shed 3 bases and J shed 4 bases, with 6 bases lying between them. The CDR3 DNA is TGTGCCAGCAGTTTCGCCGGCTATGGCTACACCTTC. Its translation: CASSFAGYGYTF.

The V and J genes are TRBV1 and TRBJ2-1; TRBD2 was called by the table and not checked on the DNA. TRBV1 is flagged as a pseudogene. This CDR3 contains 23 residues. The CDR3 DNA follows: TGCACCAGCAGTCAGTTACGGACTAGCGGGAGTCGGGTTTCAATCGGTGAGGACAATGAGCAGTTCTTC. Its translation: CTSSQLRTSGSRVSIGEDNEQFF.

V is TRBV10-1 and J is TRBJ2-1; TRBD1 is a possible D gene (5 bases). Trimming left V 7 bases short and J 4 bases short, with 11 bases between. This CDR3 spans 13 amino acids. Germline values: CDR1 WNHNN, CDR2 SYGVQD (reference sequence). This CDR3 is CASTQTVYNEQFF. For the CDR3, the DNA is TGCGCCAGCACCCAGACAGTTTACAATGAGCAGTTCTTC.

This chain joins TRBV6-1 and TRBJ1-5; D gene unclear. This CDR3 region has 12 residues. Germline lookup yields CDR1 MNHNS and CDR2 SASEGT. Trimming took 3 bases from V and 3 from J, leaving 3 bases between them. CDR3 protein: CASSDHNQPQHF. In nucleotides, the CDR3 is TGTGCCAGCAGTGACCACAATCAGCCCCAGCATTTT.

Note on this clone: The same CDR3 is also encoded by other DNA sequences in this sample. The chain is built from TRBV5-1 and TRBJ2-3, with D hard to call. The CDR3 contains 14 residues. The V end lost 4 bases, the J end lost 0 bases, and 9 bases lay between the germline ends. Germline V gives CDR1 SGHRS, CDR2 YFSETQ. The CDR3 DNA sequence: TGCGCCAGCAGCCCTGGTACTAGCACAGATACGCAGTATTTT. It yields the protein CASSPGTSTDTQYF. The entire variable domain, with the rest obtained from reference TRBV5-1 and TRBJ2-3, is as follows: KAGVTQTPRYLIKTRGQQVTLSCSPISGHRSVSWYQQTPGQGLQFLFEYFSETQRNKGNFPGRFSGRQFSNSRSEMNVSTLELGDSALYLCASSPGTSTDTQYFGPGTRLTVL.

This clone was detected only once. The V and J genes are TRBV10-3 and TRBJ2-5, with TRBD2 identical over 9 bases. CDR3 length: 16 residues. Germline V gene data show CDR1 as ENHRY and CDR2 as SYGVKD. V gave up 2 bases and J gave up 4 bases; unmatched junction bases: 8. In DNA, the CDR3 is TGTGCCATCAGTGAGAGTGTGGTAGCGGGAGCAGAGACCCAGTACTTC. Residues: CAISESVVAGAETQYF.

This chain uses TRBV4-2 with TRBJ2-2, with D perhaps being TRBD1 or TRBD2 (5 bases each). V gave up 5 bases and J gave up 7 bases, with 23 bases separating them. CDR3 length: 17 residues. From germline, CDR1 is LGHNA and CDR2 YNFKEQ. The CDR3 coding sequence is TGTGCCAGCAGCTTGGCCAGAGCGACGGGGCAGGTCGGGGAGCTGTTTTTT. Its translation is CASSLARATGQVGELFF.

The rearrangement joins TRBV7-2 to TRBJ2-7; D not resolved. Germline values: CDR1 SGHTA, CDR2 FQGNSA. Between the trimmed V and J ends, which lost 5 bases and 3 bases, there was a span of 5 bases. The CDR3 length is 11 residues. The CDR3 region has the DNA TGTGCCAGCAGCGTAGGCTACGAGCAGTACTTC. Its protein is CASSVGYEQYF.

The chain has TRBV7-3 and TRBJ2-2; possibly TRBD1 for D (6 bases). Looked up from germline, CDR1 is SGHTA and CDR2 is FQGTGA. Trimming cost V 4 bases and J 5 bases, with 14 bases left between them. The CDR3 totals 15 residues. In DNA, the CDR3 is TGTGCCAGCAGCTCCGGACAGTCCCTGACCGGGGAGCTGTTTTTT. Translating gives CASSSGQSLTGELFF.

The gene calls are TRBV27 and TRBJ2-2, with 10 positions matching TRBD2. CDR1 is MNHEY, CDR2 SMNVEV, per germline (reference sequence). CDR3 length: 15 amino acids. Trimming removed 10 bases from V and 2 bases from J; junction bases left unmatched: 7. CDR3 sequence (DNA): TGTGCCACGGGGGCTAGCGGGAGTAACACCGGGGAGCTGTTTTTT. It is translated as CATGASGSNTGELFF.

The chain recombines TRBV30 with TRBJ1-1, with 9 bases aligning to TRBD1. Germline lookup yields CDR1 GTSNPN and CDR2 SVGIG (reference sequence). The CDR3 extends over 12 amino acids. V lost 8 bases and J lost 3; bases outside the gene matches: 4. The CDR3 reads CALQGAHTEAFF. DNA of the CDR3: TGTGCCCTACAGGGGGCTCACACTGAAGCTTTCTTT.